This TCR beta chain originates from a study of T cell changes during pregnancy in multiple sclerosis. Concerning this clone itself: A junction end diverges from the germline sequence, so it may reflect a read error.

Germline CDR1 reads LNHDA; CDR2 reads SQIVND (reference sequence). The CDR3 runs to 16 residues. Repertoires were generated with immunoSEQ multiplex PCR, while TCRdb's copy carries only in-frame clones and drops some. In the table there are about 40,000 clones, 75% to 95% of which are singletons. The chain uses TRBV19 and TRBJ2-4, with D possibly TRBD2 on 5 matching bases. Source: CD4+ T cells from peripheral blood mononuclear cells, taken in the third trimester of pregnancy. This clonotype originated in a female donor with multiple sclerosis, enrolled in a pregnancy study. The CDR3 DNA is TGTGCCAGTAGTCTGGGGATTTTGGGGAGAAAAATCATTCAGTACTTC. This gives the protein CASSLGILGRKIIQYF.